Listed below are T cell receptor beta chains from one sample, sequenced in a study of blood T cells in healthy people across ages. TCRdb re-analysed the 5' RACE reads in MiXCR, keeping a single row per CDR3 protein. The sample carries 850,000 to 1,000,000 distinct CDR3 sequences, about 51% recorded once. Sequencing was performed on blood. The source is a woman in her fifties or sixties in good health. Both conserved end residues are part of each CDR3. The order of the fields is J gene, V gene, D gene, clone size, CDR3 length, CDR3 protein, CDR3 DNA. A D gene is named only where the DNA matches it firmly. A clone size is listed for some rows: how often the clone was seen (once, few, many), or a class if it is expanded.

>TRBJ2-1|TRBV20-1|-|-|17
CSARVAGRALSYNEQFF
TGCAGTGCTAGAGTGGCAGGGCGGGCACTCTCTTACAATGAGCAGTTCTTC
>TRBJ2-7|TRBV29-1|TRBD1|few|13
CSVGAGQGYEQYF
TGCAGCGTGGGCGCGGGACAGGGCTACGAGCAGTACTTC
>TRBJ2-5|TRBV7-2|TRBD1|-|15
CASSLKTGAEETQYF
TGTGCCAGCAGCTTAAAGACAGGGGCGGAAGAGACCCAGTACTTC
>TRBJ2-7|TRBV7-6|-|-|15
CASSPRRALDYEQYF
TGTGCCAGCAGCCCTCGGAGAGCGCTAGATTACGAGCAGTACTTC
>TRBJ2-5|TRBV12-3/TRBV12-4|TRBD1|-|15
CASSLSQGAEETQYF
TGTGCCAGCAGTTTGAGTCAGGGGGCGGAAGAGACCCAGTACTTC
>TRBJ2-4|TRBV14|-|-|17
CASSQEGRALAKNIQYF
TGTGCCAGCAGCCAAGAAGGCCGGGCGCTGGCCAAAAACATTCAGTACTTC
>TRBJ2-7|TRBV29-1|TRBD1|few|15
CSVEDWAGGTYEQYF
TGCAGCGTTGAAGATTGGGCAGGGGGAACGTACGAGCAGTACTTC
>TRBJ2-6|TRBV12-3/TRBV12-4|TRBD1|few|17
CASGGTGGLSGANVLTF
TGTGCCAGCGGGGGGACAGGGGGCTTATCTGGGGCCAACGTCCTGACTTTC
>TRBJ1-6|TRBV28|-|-|13
CASSYRYNSPLHF
TGTGCCAGCAGTTATCGCTATAATTCACCCCTCCACTTT
>TRBJ1-5|TRBV7-9|-|-|14
CASSLGGLHQPQHF
TGTGCCAGCAGCTTAGGTGGGCTTCATCAGCCCCAGCATTTT
>TRBJ1-4|TRBV24-1|-|-|15
CATSARGGSNEKLFF
TGTGCCACCAGTGCCCGAGGGGGGTCTAATGAAAAACTGTTTTTT
>TRBJ2-1|TRBV6-4|TRBD2|-|15
CASSELGTSGNEQFF
TGTGCCAGCAGTGAGTTGGGGACTAGCGGTAATGAGCAGTTCTTC
>TRBJ2-4|TRBV20-1|-|few|15
CSARESGPRANIQYF
TGCAGTGCTAGAGAGAGCGGGCCGAGGGCTAACATTCAGTACTTC
>TRBJ2-7|TRBV12-3/TRBV12-4|-|-|13
CASRQADLYEQYF
TGTGCCAGCAGGCAGGCCGACCTCTACGAGCAGTACTTC
>TRBJ2-7|TRBV7-8|-|few|15
CASSPLTAESYEQYF
TGTGCCAGCAGCCCCCTCACGGCGGAATCCTACGAGCAGTACTTC
>TRBJ2-3|TRBV5-6|TRBD2|few|18
CASSFKSLAGGPTDTQYF
TGTGCCAGCAGCTTCAAGTCACTAGCGGGAGGGCCGACAGATACGCAGTATTTT
>TRBJ2-4|TRBV6-6|TRBD1|-|15
CASRRDRADWNIQYF
TGTGCCAGCAGACGAGACAGGGCGGATTGGAACATTCAGTACTTC
>TRBJ2-5|TRBV28|-|-|15
CASSVGRQAYNEQYF
TGTGCCAGCAGTGTTGGGCGCCAAGCCTACAATGAGCAGTACTTC
>TRBJ2-7|TRBV3-1|-|few|13
CASSHLSRYEQYF
TGTGCCAGCAGCCACCTCTCCCGATACGAGCAGTACTTC
>TRBJ2-3|TRBV4-1|-|-|15
CASSRTALFTDTQYF
TGCGCCAGCAGCCGGACAGCCCTATTTACAGATACGCAGTATTTT
>TRBJ2-5|TRBV10-3|TRBD2|-|11
CATGGGETQYF
TGTGCCACCGGGGGGGGCGAGACCCAGTACTTC
>TRBJ2-6|TRBV27|-|few|13
CASSNSGANVLTF
TGTGCCAGCAGTAACTCTGGGGCCAACGTCCTGACTTTC
>TRBJ2-3|TRBV21-1|-|once|17
CASSGVRDRKGTDTQYF
TGTGCCAGCTCGGGGGTACGGGACCGGAAAGGCACAGATACGCAGTATTTT
>TRBJ2-7|TRBV18|TRBD2|few|15
CASSPFSGSNYEQYF
TGTGCCAGCTCACCCTTTAGCGGGAGTAACTACGAGCAGTACTTC
>TRBJ2-7|TRBV14|-|-|15
CASSPQGKGVYEQYF
TGTGCCAGCAGCCCCCAGGGGAAGGGAGTCTACGAGCAGTACTTC
>TRBJ2-5|TRBV25-1|TRBD1|-|14
CASSDPRTGATQYF
TGTGCCAGCAGTGATCCGAGGACAGGGGCGACCCAGTACTTC
>TRBJ2-5|TRBV4-2|TRBD1|-|15
CASSQPGQGQETQYF
TGTGCCAGCAGCCAACCGGGACAGGGACAAGAGACCCAGTACTTC
>TRBJ2-7|TRBV4-1|-|few|16
CASSQRLRDTKYEQYF
TGCGCCAGCAGCCAACGGCTCCGGGACACCAAATACGAGCAGTACTTC
>TRBJ2-5|TRBV25-1|-|few|11
CASSQADRLYF
TGTGCCAGCAGTCAAGCGGACCGTTTGTACTTC
>TRBJ1-2|TRBV5-1|TRBD1|few|13
CASSMDRTYGYTF
TGCGCCAGCAGCATGGACAGGACTTATGGCTACACCTTC
>TRBJ2-3|TRBV4-1|TRBD2|-|17
CASSQPPGLARTDTQYF
TGCGCCAGCAGCCAACCTCCGGGACTAGCGCGCACAGATACGCAGTATTTT
>TRBJ2-3|TRBV2|-|-|12
CASSKGTDTLYF
TGTGCCAGCAGTAAAGGCACAGATACGCTGTATTTT
>TRBJ1-5|TRBV6-6|TRBD1|-|15
CASSTIDRGNQPQHF
TGTGCCAGCAGTACAATCGACAGGGGGAATCAGCCCCAGCATTTT
>TRBJ2-3|TRBV7-2|-|-|16
CASSPGLTGGTDTQYF
TGTGCCAGCAGCCCCGGACTAACGGGAGGCACAGATACGCAGTATTTT
>TRBJ2-7|TRBV2|-|-|11
CASLAAAEQYF
TGTGCCAGCCTGGCCGCGGCCGAGCAGTACTTC
>TRBJ2-7|TRBV12-3/TRBV12-4|-|-|12
CASTGPGNEQYF
TGTGCCAGCACCGGACCGGGAAACGAGCAGTACTTC
>TRBJ2-1|TRBV9|TRBD2|-|17
CASRSGTSGSSYNEQFF
TGTGCCAGCAGATCGGGAACTAGCGGGAGCTCCTACAATGAGCAGTTCTTC
>TRBJ1-5|TRBV6-5|-|-|13
CASSGQLNQPQHF
TGTGCCAGCAGTGGACAGCTAAATCAGCCCCAGCATTTT
>TRBJ2-1|TRBV7-8|TRBD2|-|19
CASRSGLAEKSSSYNEQFF
TGTGCCAGCAGGTCGGGACTAGCGGAAAAGTCGAGCTCCTACAATGAGCAGTTCTTC
>TRBJ2-1|TRBV5-1|TRBD1|-|17
CASSFGGGTGVANEQFF
TGCGCCAGCAGCTTTGGGGGCGGGACAGGGGTTGCCAATGAGCAGTTCTTC
>TRBJ2-7|TRBV4-3|TRBD1|-|15
CASSHSRGTGYEQYF
TGCGCCAGCAGCCACAGCCGCGGGACAGGATACGAGCAGTACTTC